This section outlines one TCR beta chain sequence together with its context. The antigen is unknown. It was at deep level that the assay was run. Some clones are missing from TCRdb's copy, which holds only in-frame ones; the method was immunoSEQ multiplex PCR. The table has around 2.5 million clones, roughly 93% seen once. Trimming shortened V by 6 bases and J by 5 bases, and 17 bases separated the two germline ends. This CDR3 region has 14 residues. The V gene's germline CDR1 is MNHNS and CDR2 SASEGT. These data belong to a study of shared clonotypes between healthy human individuals. Study outcomes and limitations: Researchers sampled blood only, noting tissue repertoires likely differ. Naive CD4 clonotypes were shared across a handful of donors at 4.5% to 6.5%.

Caucasian adults living in Nashville, Tennessee, provided all samples. This receptor was taken from a man aged 18 to 35 in good health. Some clones in this sample may be carry-over from other donors' samples. The sample was naive CD4+ T cells from PBMCs. Subset indicated: CD45RA+ positively selected. The V gene is TRBV6-1, the J gene TRBJ2-7, with D possibly matching TRBD1 (6 bases). The CDR3 DNA reads as TGTGCCAGCAGCGCCGACAGGTCTGACGACGAGCAGTACTTC. Translating gives CASSADRSDDEQYF.